This TCR beta chain appears in the sequencing data of a study of blood T cell repertoires in COVID-19. Background on the study: The origin of the acute and convalescent COVID-19 samples was the United States, Italy and Spain. PBMCs, B-cell-depleted T cells, or T cells were the source of the cDNA or gDNA that made up the material.

V dropped 3 bases and J dropped 4; count of bases not matched to a gene: 5. Germline values: CDR1 SNHLY, CDR2 FYNNEI. The CDR3 covers 15 residues. Original methodology: Amplified reference gene primers provided the basis for estimating nucleated cell counts. Data came from immunoSEQ multiplex PCR; TCRdb stores just in-frame clones and leaves some out. The V and J calls and clone size are taken from that table; D and trimming were inferred from the DNA. Altogether almost 200,000 clones are present, roughly 77% being singletons, with the ten largest covering nearly 6%. Seattle's cohort entered during active infection and was followed longitudinally.

The clonotype comes from a middle-aged woman with COVID-19, enrolled during active disease. Material for sequencing was peripheral blood. The chain employs TRBV2 and TRBJ2-1, with 8 positions matching TRBD2. The CDR3 spells CASSDGGAPYNEQFF. CDR3 in DNA: TGTGCCAGCAGTGACGGGGGGGCCCCATACAATGAGCAGTTCTTC.